Sequencing of this T cell receptor (beta chain) was carried out in a study of blood T cell repertoires in COVID-19. Study information: Sites in the United States, Italy and Spain provided acute and convalescent COVID-19 samples. PBMCs, B-cell-depleted T cells, or T cells were the source of the cDNA or gDNA that made up the material.

Profiling relied on immunoSEQ multiplex PCR, and the TCRdb table lists in-frame clones only, not all of them. The sample shows 75,000 to 100,000 clones, nearly 90% of them seen only once. Germline values: CDR1 LNHDA, CDR2 SQIVND (reference sequence). Losses at the gene ends were 5 bases for V and 0 bases for J; bases not matched to a gene: 7. There are 16 residues in the CDR3. Sequencing input: peripheral blood. The V and J genes are TRBV19 and TRBJ2-3, with 8 bases fitting TRBD2. This clonotype originated in a man in his 70s with acute or convalescent COVID-19. The CDR3 region has the DNA TGTGCCAGTAGTCATCTAGCGGGCGCTAGCACAGATACGCAGTATTTT. This translates into CASSHLAGASTDTQYF.